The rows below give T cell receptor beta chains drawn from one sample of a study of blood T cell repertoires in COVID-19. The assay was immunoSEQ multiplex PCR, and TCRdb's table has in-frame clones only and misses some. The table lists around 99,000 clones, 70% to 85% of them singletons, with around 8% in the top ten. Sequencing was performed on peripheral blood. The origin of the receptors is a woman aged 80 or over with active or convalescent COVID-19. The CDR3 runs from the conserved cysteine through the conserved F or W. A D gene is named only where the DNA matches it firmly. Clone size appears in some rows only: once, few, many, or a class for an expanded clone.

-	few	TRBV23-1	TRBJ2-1	CASSPWLAHSPSEQFF	TGCGCCAGCAGTCCTTGGCTAGCGCATTCCCCCAGTGAGCAGTTCTTC
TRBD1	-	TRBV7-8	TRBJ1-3	CASSPGQGFGNTIYF	TGTGCCAGCAGCCCGGGACAGGGGTTTGGAAACACCATATATTTT
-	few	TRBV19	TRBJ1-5	CASSQGTQNQPQHF	TGTGCCAGTAGTCAGGGGACCCAAAATCAGCCCCAGCATTTT
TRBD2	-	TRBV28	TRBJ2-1	CASSSLGLAGGPNEQFF	TGTGCCAGCAGTTCGCTAGGACTAGCGGGAGGGCCTAATGAGCAGTTCTTC
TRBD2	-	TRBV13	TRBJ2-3	CASSLVAGSADTQYF	TGTGCCAGCAGCTTAGTAGCGGGAAGTGCAGATACGCAGTATTTT
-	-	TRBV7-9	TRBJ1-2	CASSFTGDGYTF	TGTGCCAGCAGCTTTACAGGAGACGGCTACACCTTC
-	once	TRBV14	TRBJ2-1	CASSPGFGEQFF	TGTGCCAGCAGCCCGGGGTTCGGTGAGCAGTTCTTC
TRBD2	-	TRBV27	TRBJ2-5	CASSSPQTSGGETQYF	TGTGCCAGCAGCAGCCCCCAGACTAGCGGAGGAGAGACCCAGTACTTC
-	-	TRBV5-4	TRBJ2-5	CASSVRAEETQYF	TGTGCCAGCAGCGTGAGGGCAGAAGAGACCCAGTACTTC
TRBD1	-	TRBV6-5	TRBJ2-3	CASSLVDRVTDTQYF	TGTGCCAGCAGTTTAGTAGACAGGGTCACAGATACGCAGTATTTT
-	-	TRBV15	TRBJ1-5	CATSRDLVRHNQPQHF	TGTGCCACCAGCAGAGATTTAGTGAGACACAATCAGCCCCAGCATTTT
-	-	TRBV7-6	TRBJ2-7	CASSLYRAGEQYF	TGTGCCAGCAGCTTATACAGGGCTGGGGAGCAGTACTTC
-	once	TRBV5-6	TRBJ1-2	CASSLAEPPPYGYTF	TGTGCCAGCAGCTTGGCCGAGCCCCCGCCCTATGGCTACACCTTC
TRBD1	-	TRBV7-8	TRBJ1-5	CASSPRGQGAGQPQHF	TGTGCCAGCAGCCCACGTGGACAGGGGGCCGGTCAGCCCCAGCATTTT
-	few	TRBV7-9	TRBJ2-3	CASAQSEPTWIDTQYF	TGTGCCTCAGCACAATCAGAGCCGACTTGGATCGATACGCAGTATTTT
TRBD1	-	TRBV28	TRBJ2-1	CASSLSGWWGQGVHEQFF	TGTGCCAGCAGTTTATCGGGTTGGTGGGGACAGGGCGTGCATGAGCAGTTCTTC
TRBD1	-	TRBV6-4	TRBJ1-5	CASSETGQGRSQPQHF	TGTGCCAGCAGTGAAACGGGACAGGGTCGTAGTCAGCCCCAGCATTTT
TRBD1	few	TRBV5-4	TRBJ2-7	CASSRGQGAREQYF	TGTGCCAGCAGCAGGGGACAGGGGGCGCGTGAGCAGTACTTC
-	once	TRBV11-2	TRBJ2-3	CASSVTGSTDTQYF	TGTGCCAGCAGCGTCACAGGGAGCACAGATACGCAGTATTTT
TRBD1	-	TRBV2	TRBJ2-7	CASNLQGLSHEQYF	TGTGCCAGCAACCTACAGGGGTTGTCTCACGAGCAGTACTTC
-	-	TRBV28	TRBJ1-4	CASSLSGARNEKLFF	TGTGCCAGCAGTTTATCTGGGGCTAGGAATGAAAAACTGTTTTTT
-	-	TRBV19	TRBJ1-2	CASSTGVGYGYTF	TGTGCCAGTAGTACAGGGGTTGGATATGGCTACACCTTC
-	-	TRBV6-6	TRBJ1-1	CASRPGGFNTEAFF	TGTGCCAGCAGGCCCGGAGGGTTTAACACTGAAGCTTTCTTT
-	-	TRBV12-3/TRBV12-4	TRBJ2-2	CASSLRGELFF	TGTGCCAGCAGTCTTAGAGGGGAGCTGTTTTTT
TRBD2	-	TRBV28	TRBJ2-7	CASTTLGRDREQYF	TGTGCCAGCACCACATTGGGGAGGGATCGCGAGCAGTACTTC
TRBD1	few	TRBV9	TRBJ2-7	CASSASNRQGTYEQYF	TGTGCCAGCAGCGCAAGTAATAGACAGGGTACCTACGAGCAGTACTTC
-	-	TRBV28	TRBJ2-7	CASSLTANEQYF	TGTGCCAGCAGTTTGACAGCTAATGAGCAGTACTTC
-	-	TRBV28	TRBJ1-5	CASSLVSNQPQHF	TGTGCCAGCAGTTTAGTCAGTAATCAGCCCCAGCATTTT
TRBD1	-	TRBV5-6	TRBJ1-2	CASSLDDRGFGYTF	TGTGCCAGCAGCTTAGATGACAGGGGTTTTGGCTACACCTTC
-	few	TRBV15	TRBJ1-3	CATSRVLQGSLGNTIYF	TGTGCCACCAGCAGAGTACTCCAGGGGTCATTAGGAAACACCATATATTTT
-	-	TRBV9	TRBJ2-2	CASSVPANTGELFF	TGTGCCAGCAGCGTACCTGCGAACACCGGGGAGCTGTTTTTT
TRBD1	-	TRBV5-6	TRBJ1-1	CASSTPTGNENTEAFF	TGTGCCAGCAGCACCCCGACAGGGAACGAGAACACTGAAGCTTTCTTT
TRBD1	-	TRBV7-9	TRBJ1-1	CASSLEQGASGTEAFF	TGTGCCAGCAGCCTCGAGCAGGGGGCTAGTGGAACTGAAGCTTTCTTT
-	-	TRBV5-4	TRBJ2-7	CASSGRTGMGEQYF	TGTGCCAGCAGCGGGAGGACAGGCATGGGGGAGCAGTACTTC
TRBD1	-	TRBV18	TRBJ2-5	CASSPPSGQGARETQYF	TGTGCCAGCTCACCACCGTCGGGACAGGGGGCTCGAGAGACCCAGTACTTC
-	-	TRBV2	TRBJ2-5	CASSGVSGQETQYF	TGTGCCAGCAGTGGTGTTAGCGGACAAGAGACCCAGTACTTC
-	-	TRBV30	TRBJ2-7	CARKVSTEQYF	TGTGCCAGGAAAGTTTCTACGGAGCAGTACTTC
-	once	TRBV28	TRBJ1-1	CASPGEGEGRSEAFF	TGTGCCAGCCCCGGGGAAGGTGAGGGGAGGTCTGAAGCTTTCTTT
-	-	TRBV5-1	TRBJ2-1	CASSEDGILVRQFF	TGCGCCAGCAGCGAAGACGGGATATTGGTTCGGCAGTTCTTC